The entry below gives a single TCR beta chain sequence along with its context. The antigen remains unidentified. This sample stems from a study of cytomegalovirus exposure and HLA in healthy donors. The study, taken as a whole, reports: Data from an earlier analysis indicated that most TCR beta V segments were productive either about 90% or about 30% of the time.

Both 60 Vbeta primers and 13 Jbeta primers went into the PCR. Generated by immunoSEQ multiplex PCR, the TCRdb table keeps only in-frame clones and is missing some. The table records 160,000 or so clones, roughly 77% of them present only once. The CDR3 is 15 residues long. The germline V and J ends were trimmed by 0 bases and 8 bases, with 16 bases remaining between them. The chain employs TRBV23-1 and TRBJ1-2; D is perhaps TRBD1 (5 bases). TRBV23-1 qualifies as an ORF whose function is uncertain. This TCR came from a man between 18 and 35 years old in good health and CMV-seropositive. Sequencing was performed on PBMCs. Here the CDR3 DNA reads TGCGCCAGCAGTCAATCGAGGAGGGGTAGGGGCGGCTACACCTTC. Protein product: CASSQSRRGRGGYTF.